The 5 T cell receptor beta chains below were found in one sample sequenced in a study of metastatic and nonmetastatic thyroid tumors (dated by TCRdb to the early 2020s). No treatment had been received by any patient before thyroid surgery. Library prep was done by PCR. The data were produced on an Illumina HiSeq 4000. In-frame beta chains were kept once TCRdb had trimmed the public reads at Q25 with fastp and called clones with MiXCR. In all, the sample holds fewer than 40,000 clones, and about 19% of those were seen once. The ten largest make up around 15% of the sample. The sequencing input was tumor tissue. The receptors were sampled from a female donor with papillary thyroid cancer or a benign thyroid nodule (not recorded which). Some clones in this sample may be carry-over from other donors' samples.

This clone has just a few counts. V gene TRBV7-6 combines with J gene TRBJ1-2; no definite D call. The CDR3 is 13 residues long. Trimming removed 5 bases at V and 4 bases at J, with 11 bases between. Germline-derived CDR1 and CDR2 are SGHVS and FNYEAQ. CDR3 in DNA: TGTGCCAGCAGCCGTGACCCAGGCTATGGCTACACCTTC. It is translated as CASSRDPGYGYTF.

This clone was observed many times. V usage is TRBV6-6 and J usage is TRBJ1-2; 7 bases map to TRBD1. The CDR3 totals 15 residues. Germline lookup yields CDR1 MNHNY and CDR2 SVGAGI (reference sequence). The trim removed 2 bases at V and 4 bases at J, leaving 7 bases unmatched. The DNA of the CDR3 is TGTGCCAGCAGTTACAATAGGGGGCCGGGCTATGGCTACACCTTC. It specifies CASSYNRGPGYGYTF.

This clone counts as large. The chain joins TRBV6-5 to TRBJ1-6; D ambiguous. This CDR3 spans 14 amino acids. Germline CDR1 MNHEY, CDR2 SVGAGI. V was clipped by 2 bases and J by 5 bases, with 7 bases between them. In nucleotides, the CDR3 is TGTGCCAGCAGTTACGTTAGAGATAATTCACCCCTCCACTTT. Translated: CASSYVRDNSPLHF.

This clone was recorded many times. This chain joins TRBV10-3 and TRBJ2-3, with 9 bases lining up with TRBD1. Germline V CDR1 and CDR2: ENHRY, SYGVKD. Trimming took 5 bases from V and 2 from J; bases not matched to a gene: 8. CDR3 length: 16 residues. The CDR3 DNA follows: TGTGCCATCAGTACTTCCGGGACAGGGAACACAGATACGCAGTATTTT. This gives the protein CAISTSGTGNTDTQYF.

This clone was seen at least ten times. The chain joins TRBV27 to TRBJ1-5; the match to TRBD1 covers 12 bases. The ends lost 9 bases at V and 6 bases at J; junction bases unmatched: 6. Looked up from germline, CDR1 is MNHEY and CDR2 is SMNVEV (reference sequence). The CDR3 has 14 amino acids. This CDR3 is CASKPGQGAQPQHF. CDR3 coding DNA: TGTGCCAGTAAACCGGGACAGGGGGCTCAGCCCCAGCATTTT.